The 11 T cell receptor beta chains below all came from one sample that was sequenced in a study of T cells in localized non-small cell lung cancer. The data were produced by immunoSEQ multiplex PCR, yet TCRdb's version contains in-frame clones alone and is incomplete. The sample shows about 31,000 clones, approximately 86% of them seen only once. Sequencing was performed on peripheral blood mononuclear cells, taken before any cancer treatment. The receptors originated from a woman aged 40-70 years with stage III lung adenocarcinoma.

This chain's CDR3 is CASSVEPRGADEQFF. In DNA, the CDR3 is TGTGCCAGCAGCGTAGAGCCCAGGGGGGCGGATGAGCAGTTCTTC. The genes are TRBV9 and TRBJ2-1, with a weak D call TRBD1 (7 bases). The CDR3 covers 15 residues. Trimming stripped 0 bases from V and 8 bases from J, with 15 bases between. The germline CDR1 and CDR2 sequences are SGDLS and YYNGEE. Based on the CDR3 plus reference TRBV9 and TRBJ2-1, the full variable domain is DSGVTQTPKHLITATGQRVTLRCSPRSGDLSVYWYQQSLDQGLQFLIQYYNGEERAKGNILERFSAQQFPDLHSELNLSSLELGDSALYFCASSVEPRGADEQFFGPGTRLTVL.

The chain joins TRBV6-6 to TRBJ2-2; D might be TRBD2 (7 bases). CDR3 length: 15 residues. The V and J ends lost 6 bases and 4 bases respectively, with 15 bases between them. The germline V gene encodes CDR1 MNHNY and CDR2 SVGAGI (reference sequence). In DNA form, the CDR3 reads TGTGCCAGCAGGGGTAACGGGGGGCGCACCGGGGAGCTGTTTTTT. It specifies CASRGNGGRTGELFF.

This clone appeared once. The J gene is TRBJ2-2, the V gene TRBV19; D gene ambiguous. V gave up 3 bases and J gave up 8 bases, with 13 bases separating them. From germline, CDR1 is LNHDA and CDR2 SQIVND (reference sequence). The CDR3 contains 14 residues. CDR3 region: CASSIFGIEGELFF. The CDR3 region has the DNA TGTGCCAGTAGTATCTTTGGCATCGAGGGGGAGCTGTTTTTT.

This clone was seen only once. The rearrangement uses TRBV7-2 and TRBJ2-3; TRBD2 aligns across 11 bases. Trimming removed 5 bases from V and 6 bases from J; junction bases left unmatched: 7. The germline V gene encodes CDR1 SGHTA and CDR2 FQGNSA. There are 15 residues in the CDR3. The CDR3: CASSLLAGGPDTQYF. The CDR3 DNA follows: TGTGCCAGCAGCCTGTTAGCGGGGGGGCCTGATACGCAGTATTTT.

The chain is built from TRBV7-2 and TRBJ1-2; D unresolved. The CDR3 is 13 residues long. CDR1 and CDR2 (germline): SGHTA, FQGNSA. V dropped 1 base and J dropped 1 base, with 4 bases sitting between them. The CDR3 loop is CASSLDGNYGYTF. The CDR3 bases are TGTGCCAGCAGCTTAGATGGTAACTATGGCTACACCTTC.

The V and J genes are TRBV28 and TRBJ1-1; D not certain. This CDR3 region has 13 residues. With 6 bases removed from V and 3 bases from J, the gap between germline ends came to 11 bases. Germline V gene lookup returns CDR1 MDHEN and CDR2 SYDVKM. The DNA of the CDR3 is TGTGCCAGCAGCACCAGACCTTACACTGAAGCTTTCTTT. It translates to CASSTRPYTEAFF. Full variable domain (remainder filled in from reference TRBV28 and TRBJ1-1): DVKVTQSSRYLVKRTGEKVFLECVQDMDHENMFWYRQDPGLGLRLIYFSYDVKMKEKGDIPEGYSVSREKKERFSLILESASTNQTSMYLCASSTRPYTEAFFGQGTRLTVV.

This chain's CDR3 is CASSLKRGPKETQYF. CDR3 coding DNA: TGTGCCAGCAGCTTAAAGCGGGGGCCCAAAGAGACCCAGTACTTC. The chain links TRBV7-9 to TRBJ2-5, with 8 bases aligning to TRBD2. The CDR3 spans 15 residues. J lost 3 bases, V lost 2 bases, and 5 bases had no gene match. Germline lookup yields CDR1 SEHNR and CDR2 FQNEAQ (reference sequence).

The CDR3 region has the DNA TGCGCCAGCAGCCAAGTTATCCCGAACACCGGGGAGCTGTTTTTT. Its translation is CASSQVIPNTGELFF. The gene calls are TRBV4-1 and TRBJ2-2; no definite D call. The germline gives CDR1 MGHRA, CDR2 YSYEKL. Trimming took off 1 base at V and 0 bases at J, with 6 bases between the two ends. The CDR3 totals 15 residues.

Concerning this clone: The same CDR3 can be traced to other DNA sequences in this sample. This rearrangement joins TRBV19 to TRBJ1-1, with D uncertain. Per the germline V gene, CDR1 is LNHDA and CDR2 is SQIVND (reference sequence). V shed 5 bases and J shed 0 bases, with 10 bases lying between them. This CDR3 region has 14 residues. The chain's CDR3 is CASSPPGLNTEAFF. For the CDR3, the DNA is TGTGCCAGTAGTCCTCCTGGGTTGAACACTGAAGCTTTCTTT. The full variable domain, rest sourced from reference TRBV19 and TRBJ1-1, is DGGITQSPKYLFRKEGQNVTLSCEQNLNHDAMYWYRQDPGQGLRLIYYSQIVNDFQKGDIAEGYSVSREKKESFPLTVTSAQKNPTAFYLCASSPPGLNTEAFFGQGTRLTVV.

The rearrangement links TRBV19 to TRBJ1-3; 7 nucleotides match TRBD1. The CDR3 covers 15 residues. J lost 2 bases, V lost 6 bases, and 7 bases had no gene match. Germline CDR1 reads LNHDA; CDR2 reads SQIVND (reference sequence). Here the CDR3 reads CASSRDREAGNTIYF. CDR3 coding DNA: TGTGCCAGTAGCCGCGACAGGGAAGCTGGAAACACCATATATTTT.

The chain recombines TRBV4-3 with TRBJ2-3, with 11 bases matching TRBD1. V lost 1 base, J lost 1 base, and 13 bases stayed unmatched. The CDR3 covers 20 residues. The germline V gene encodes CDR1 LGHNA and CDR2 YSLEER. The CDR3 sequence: CASSQVFRAGQGAGTDTQYF. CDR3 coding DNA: TGCGCCAGCAGCCAAGTTTTCCGTGCAGGACAGGGGGCCGGCACAGATACGCAGTATTTT.